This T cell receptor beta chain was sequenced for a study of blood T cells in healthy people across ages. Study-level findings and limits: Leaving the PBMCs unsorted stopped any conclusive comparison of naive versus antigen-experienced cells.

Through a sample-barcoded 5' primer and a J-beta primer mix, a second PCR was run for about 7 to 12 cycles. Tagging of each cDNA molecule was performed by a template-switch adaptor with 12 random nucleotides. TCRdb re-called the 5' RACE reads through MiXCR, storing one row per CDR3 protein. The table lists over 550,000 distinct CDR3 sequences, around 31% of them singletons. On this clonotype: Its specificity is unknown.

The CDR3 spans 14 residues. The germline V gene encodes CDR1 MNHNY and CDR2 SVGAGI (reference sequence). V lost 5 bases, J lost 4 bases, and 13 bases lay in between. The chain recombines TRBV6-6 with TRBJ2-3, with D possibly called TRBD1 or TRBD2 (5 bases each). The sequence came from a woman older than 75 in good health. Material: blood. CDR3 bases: TGTGCCAGCAGTGCCTCAGGGAGCCCAGATACGCAGTATTTT. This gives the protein CASSASGSPDTQYF.